The 21 T cell receptor beta chains below all came from one sample that was sequenced in a study of blood T cell repertoires in COVID-19. Using immunoSEQ multiplex PCR, the repertoire was profiled, and TCRdb retains in-frame clones only, with some absent. Seen here are roughly 300,000 clones, about nine tenths observed once, and the top ten hold around 2.2%. What was sequenced was peripheral blood. The source of these receptors is a woman aged 30 to 39 with COVID-19, enrolled during active disease.

The chain joins TRBV29-1 to TRBJ2-2; tentatively, D is TRBD2 (6 bases). Deletions cut 0 bases from V and 1 base from J, with 9 bases between. CDR1 is SQVTM, CDR2 ANQGSEA, per germline. The CDR3 has 15 residues. DNA of the CDR3: TGCAGCGTTGAAGACGAGGAGGGGAACACCGGGGAGCTGTTTTTT. Its protein product is CSVEDEEGNTGELFF.

The gene calls are TRBV3-1 (or the pseudogene TRBV3-2) and TRBJ1-6, with no clear D. CDR3 length equals 17 residues. In germline, CDR1 is LGHDT, CDR2 YNNKEL (reference sequence). V dropped 1 base and J dropped 3 bases, with 13 bases sitting between them. CDR3: CASSQGLARIYNSPLHF. CDR3 sequence (DNA): TGTGCCAGCAGCCAAGGACTCGCAAGGATCTATAATTCACCCCTCCACTTT.

This sequence joins TRBV5-1 and TRBJ1-1; 9 nucleotides agree with TRBD1. The V segment lost 5 bases and the J segment 5 bases; nucleotides outside the gene matches: 13. Germline V lookup: CDR1 SGHRS, CDR2 YFSETQ. The CDR3 has 16 residues. DNA for the CDR3: TGCGCCAGCAGAACCGGGACAGGGCTTTTTGGAACTGAAGCTTTCTTT. It yields the protein CASRTGTGLFGTEAFF.

The chain is built from TRBV5-1 and TRBJ2-1; TRBD2 aligns across 10 bases. Germline V gene sequence: CDR1 SGHRS, CDR2 YFSETQ. V lost 4 bases and J lost 3; bases outside the gene matches: 1. The CDR3 has 14 residues. CDR3 amino acids: CASSRTSGYNEQFF. In DNA form, the CDR3 reads TGCGCCAGCAGCCGGACTAGCGGCTACAATGAGCAGTTCTTC. Full variable domain (rest looked up from reference TRBV5-1 and TRBJ2-1): KAGVTQTPRYLIKTRGQQVTLSCSPISGHRSVSWYQQTPGQGLQFLFEYFSETQRNKGNFPGRFSGRQFSNSRSEMNVSTLELGDSALYLCASSRTSGYNEQFFGPGTRLTVL.

The CDR3 coding sequence is TGCGCCAGCCCAGGGTTAGGCTACAATGAGCAGTTCTTC. Translation gives CASPGLGYNEQFF. The genes are TRBV10-1 and TRBJ2-1; D is possibly TRBD1 (5 bases). Trimming stripped 8 bases from V and 3 bases from J, with 11 bases between. CDR3 length: 13 residues. Germline V gene sequence: CDR1 WNHNN, CDR2 SYGVQD (reference sequence).

The rearrangement links TRBV10-2 to TRBJ1-4; D is unresolved. The CDR3 spans 13 residues. V lost 10 bases to trimming and J lost 8 bases, with 17 bases between them. CDR1 and CDR2 (germline): WSHSY, SAAADI. The CDR3 here is CATKPGGFEKLFF. DNA for the CDR3: TGCGCCACCAAACCGGGAGGGTTCGAAAAACTGTTTTTT.

The chain is built from TRBV13 and TRBJ2-5; 11 bases agree with TRBD2. The CDR3 runs 17 residues. The V and J ends lost 5 bases and 5 bases, in that order; junction bases with no gene match: 13. Germline-derived CDR1 and CDR2 are PRHDT and FYEKMQ (reference sequence). CDR3 residues: CASSQVLAGAIGETQYF. The CDR3 DNA reads as TGTGCCAGCAGCCAGGTACTAGCGGGAGCAATCGGCGAGACCCAGTACTTC.

The gene calls are TRBV19 and TRBJ2-1; tentatively, D is TRBD2 (6 bases). The CDR3 has 16 amino acids. Trimming cost V 2 bases and J 2 bases, with 13 bases left between them. From germline, CDR1 is LNHDA and CDR2 SQIVND (reference sequence). Here the CDR3 reads CASSIPAGSTYNEQFF. In nucleotides, the CDR3 is TGTGCCAGTAGTATACCGGCGGGGTCAACCTACAATGAGCAGTTCTTC.

The chain employs TRBV19 and TRBJ1-6, with TRBD1 identical over 8 bases. Looked up from germline, CDR1 is LNHDA and CDR2 is SQIVND (reference sequence). The length of the CDR3 is 14 residues. V gave up 6 bases and J gave up 10 bases; unmatched junction bases: 8. CDR3 nucleotide sequence: TGTGCCAGTAGCTCAACACAGGGGGAATCACCCCTCCACTTT. This gives the protein CASSSTQGESPLHF. Using reference TRBV19 and TRBJ1-6 for the parts outside the CDR3, the full variable domain is DGGITQSPKYLFRKEGQNVTLSCEQNLNHDAMYWYRQDPGQGLRLIYYSQIVNDFQKGDIAEGYSVSREKKESFPLTVTSAQKNPTAFYLCASSSTQGESPLHFGNGTRLTVT.

This clone has just one count. The genes are TRBV5-6 and TRBJ2-7; D possibly corresponds to TRBD2 (5 bases). Germline V CDR1 and CDR2: SGHDT, YYEEEE. This CDR3 contains 12 residues. Trimming shortened V by 0 bases and J by 5 bases, and 6 bases separated the two germline ends. CDR3 DNA sequence: TGTGCCAGCAGCTTGGCGGGGAACGAGCAGTACTTC. This encodes CASSLAGNEQYF.

Points on this clone: Other DNA sequences in the sample encode the same CDR3. This chain uses TRBV11-3 with TRBJ1-1, with 7 nucleotides matching TRBD1. Trimming removed 1 base from V and 2 bases from J; junction bases left unmatched: 1. The CDR3 contains 14 residues. Germline V CDR1 and CDR2: SGHNT, YENEEA. This CDR3 reads CASSLGGGNTEAFF. As DNA, the CDR3 is TGTGCCAGCAGCTTAGGAGGGGGCAACACTGAAGCTTTCTTT.

This sequence joins TRBV5-1 and TRBJ2-1; the match to TRBD1 covers 10 bases. Germline V gives CDR1 SGHRS, CDR2 YFSETQ. V lost 3 bases to trimming and J lost 3 bases; unmatched junction nucleotides: 3. This CDR3 is 15 amino acids long. CDR3 DNA: TGCGCCAGCAGCTGGGACAGGGGTTACTACAATGAGCAGTTCTTC. Its translation: CASSWDRGYYNEQFF.

The chain combines TRBV28 with TRBJ2-5, with 7 bases identical to TRBD1. The CDR3 has 16 amino acids. After removal of 2 bases from V and 1 base from J, the junction contained 7 bases not matched to a gene. The germline gives CDR1 MDHEN, CDR2 SYDVKM. This CDR3 is CASSLNRDRPQETQYF. The CDR3 DNA reads TGTGCCAGCAGTTTAAATCGGGACAGACCCCAAGAGACCCAGTACTTC.

This clone was recorded once. The chain couples TRBV27 to TRBJ2-2; 10 nucleotides align to TRBD2. There are 17 residues in the CDR3. Germline assignment: CDR1 MNHEY and CDR2 SMNVEV (reference sequence). After removal of 5 bases from V and 0 bases from J, the junction contained 6 bases not matched to a gene. DNA for the CDR3: TGTGCCAGCAGTCGCATAGCGGGAGGAGCGAACACCGGGGAGCTGTTTTTT. Amino acid sequence: CASSRIAGGANTGELFF.

V gene TRBV7-9 combines with J gene TRBJ1-6; 9 bases are a match to TRBD1. Germline CDR1 and CDR2: SEHNR and FQNEAQ (reference sequence). J was trimmed by 10 bases and V by 5 bases; bases with no gene match: 12. The CDR3 has 16 amino acids. The CDR3 DNA sequence: TGTGCCAGCAGCCTATTCCCGGGACAGGGAAAATCACCCCTCCACTTT. Encoded protein: CASSLFPGQGKSPLHF.

The V call is TRBV6-1, the J call TRBJ1-4, with D maybe TRBD1 (5 bases). The germline CDR1 and CDR2 sequences are MNHNS and SASEGT. Trimming cost V 1 base and J 4 bases, with 10 bases left between them. The CDR3 extends over 15 amino acids. DNA for the CDR3: TGTGCCAGCAGTGAAGGCGGGACTGGTAATGAAAAACTGTTTTTT. This sequence encodes CASSEGGTGNEKLFF.

This sequence joins TRBV3-1 (or the pseudogene TRBV3-2) and TRBJ1-1, with D hard to call. The germline V gene has CDR1 LGHDT and CDR2 YNNKEL (reference sequence). Trimming cost V 1 base and J 4 bases, with 10 bases left between them. The CDR3 runs 14 residues. The CDR3 DNA reads TGTGCCAGCAGCCAAGCGGGTTTACTCACTGAAGCTTTCTTT. It encodes CASSQAGLLTEAFF.

The chain joins TRBV10-2 to TRBJ1-1, with D tentatively TRBD1 (5 bases). CDR1 is WSHSY and CDR2 is SAAADI in the germline V gene. The CDR3 loop spans 11 amino acids. V shed 8 bases and J shed 5 bases, with 9 bases lying between them. The CDR3: CASGGETEAFF. In DNA form, the CDR3 reads TGCGCCAGCGGAGGGGAGACTGAAGCTTTCTTT.

The chain recombines TRBV27 with TRBJ1-1; D may be TRBD1 (6 bases). Trimming pared 4 bases from V and 2 bases from J, leaving 11 bases between. This CDR3 is 14 amino acids long. The germline V gene encodes CDR1 MNHEY and CDR2 SMNVEV (reference sequence). In DNA form, the CDR3 reads TGTGCCAGCAGTTCCGGGACACCAAACACTGAAGCTTTCTTT. It is translated as CASSSGTPNTEAFF.

The chain recombines TRBV5-4 with TRBJ1-1; TRBD1 aligns across 9 bases. Germline trimming cut 4 bases from V and 2 bases from J; bases unmatched to any gene: 6. Germline V gives CDR1 SGHNT, CDR2 YYREEE (reference sequence). This CDR3 comprises 15 residues. The CDR3 DNA reads as TGTGCCAGCAGCAGGACAGGGGCCCAAAACACTGAAGCTTTCTTT. Translated: CASSRTGAQNTEAFF.

This rearrangement joins TRBV27 to TRBJ1-4; D perhaps matches TRBD1 (6 bases). Germline V gene lookup returns CDR1 MNHEY and CDR2 SMNVEV (reference sequence). CDR3 size: 14 residues. V lost 6 bases, J lost 7 bases, and 15 bases lay in between. CDR3 in DNA: TGTGCCAGCAGCTTACAGGGAGGTACTGAAAAACTGTTTTTT. Protein: CASSLQGGTEKLFF.